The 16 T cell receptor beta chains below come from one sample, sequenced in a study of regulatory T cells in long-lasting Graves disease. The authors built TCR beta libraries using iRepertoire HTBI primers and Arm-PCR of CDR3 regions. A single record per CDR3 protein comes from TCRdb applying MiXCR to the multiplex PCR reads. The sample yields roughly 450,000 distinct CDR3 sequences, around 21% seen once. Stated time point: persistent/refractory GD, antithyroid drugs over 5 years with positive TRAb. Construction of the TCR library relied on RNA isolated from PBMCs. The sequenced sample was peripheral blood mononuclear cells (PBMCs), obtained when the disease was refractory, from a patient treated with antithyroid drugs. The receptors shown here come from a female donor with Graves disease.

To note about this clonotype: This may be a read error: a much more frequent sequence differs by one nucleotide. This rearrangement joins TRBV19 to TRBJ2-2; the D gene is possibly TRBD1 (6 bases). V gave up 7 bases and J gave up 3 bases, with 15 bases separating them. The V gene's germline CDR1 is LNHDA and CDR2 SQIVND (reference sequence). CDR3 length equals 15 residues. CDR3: CASMGHTTHTGELFF. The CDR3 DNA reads TGTGCCAGTATGGGACATACGACCCACACCGGGGAGCTGTTTTTT.

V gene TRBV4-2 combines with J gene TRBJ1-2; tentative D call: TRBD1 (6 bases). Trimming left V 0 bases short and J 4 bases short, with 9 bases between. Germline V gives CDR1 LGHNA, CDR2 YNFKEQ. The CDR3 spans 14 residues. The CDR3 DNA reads TGTGCCAGCAGCCAAGACGCGGGGGCCTATGGCTACACCTTC. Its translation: CASSQDAGAYGYTF.

CDR3 in amino acids: CASSSAQGLCTEAFF. CDR3 coding DNA: TGTGCCAGCAGCAGCGCACAGGGCCTTTGCACTGAAGCTTTCTTT. V usage is TRBV7-4 and J usage is TRBJ1-1, with D maybe TRBD1 (6 bases). Trimming took 5 bases from V and 4 from J, leaving 17 bases between them. CDR1 and CDR2 from the germline V gene are SGHVT and SQSDAQ. CDR3 length: 15 amino acids.

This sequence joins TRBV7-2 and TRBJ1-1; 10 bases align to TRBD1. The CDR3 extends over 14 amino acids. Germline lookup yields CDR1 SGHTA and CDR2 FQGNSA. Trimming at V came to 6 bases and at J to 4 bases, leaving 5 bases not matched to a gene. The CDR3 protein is CASRTGGAFTEAFF. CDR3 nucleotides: TGTGCCAGCAGGACAGGGGGCGCTTTCACTGAAGCTTTCTTT.

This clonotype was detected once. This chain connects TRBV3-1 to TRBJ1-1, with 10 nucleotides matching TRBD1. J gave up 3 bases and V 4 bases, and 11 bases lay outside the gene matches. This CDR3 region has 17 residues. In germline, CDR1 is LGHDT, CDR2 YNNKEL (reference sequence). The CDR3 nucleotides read TGTGCCAGCAGCCCCCGACAGGGGGCCAACACAGACACTGAAGCTTTCTTT. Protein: CASSPRQGANTDTEAFF.

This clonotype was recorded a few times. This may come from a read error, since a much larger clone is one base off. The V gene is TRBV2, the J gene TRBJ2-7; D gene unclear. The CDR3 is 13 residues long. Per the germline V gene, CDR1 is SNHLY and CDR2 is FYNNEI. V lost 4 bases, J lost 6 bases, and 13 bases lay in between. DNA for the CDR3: TGTGCCAGCAGTGTAGAGTCGACCGTCGAGCAGTACTTC. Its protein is CASSVESTVEQYF.

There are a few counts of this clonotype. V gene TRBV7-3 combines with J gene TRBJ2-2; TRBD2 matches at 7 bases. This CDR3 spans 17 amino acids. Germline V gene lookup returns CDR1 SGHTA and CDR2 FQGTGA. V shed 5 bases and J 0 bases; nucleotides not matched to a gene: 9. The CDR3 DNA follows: TGTGCCAGCAGCCAGCCAAAAGCGGGAACGAACACCGGGGAGCTGTTTTTT. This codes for CASSQPKAGTNTGELFF.

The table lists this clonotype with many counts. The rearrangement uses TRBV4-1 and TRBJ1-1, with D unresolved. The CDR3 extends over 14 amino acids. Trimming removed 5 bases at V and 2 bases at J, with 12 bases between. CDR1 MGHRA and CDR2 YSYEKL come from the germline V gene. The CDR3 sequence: CASSSRRANTEAFF. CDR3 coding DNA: TGCGCCAGCAGCTCTCGGAGGGCCAACACTGAAGCTTTCTTT.

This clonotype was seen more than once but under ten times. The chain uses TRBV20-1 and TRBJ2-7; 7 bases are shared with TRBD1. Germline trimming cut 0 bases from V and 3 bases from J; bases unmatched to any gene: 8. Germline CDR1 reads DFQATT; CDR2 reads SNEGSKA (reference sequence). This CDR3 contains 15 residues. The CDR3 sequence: CSARDPGQTIYEQYF. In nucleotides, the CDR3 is TGCAGTGCTAGAGACCCGGGACAGACCATCTACGAGCAGTACTTC.

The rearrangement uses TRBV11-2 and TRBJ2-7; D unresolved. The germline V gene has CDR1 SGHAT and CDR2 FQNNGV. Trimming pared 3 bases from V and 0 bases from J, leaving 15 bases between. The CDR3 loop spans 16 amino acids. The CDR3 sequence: CASSFPWHASSYEQYF. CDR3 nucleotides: TGTGCCAGCAGCTTTCCTTGGCACGCTAGCTCCTACGAGCAGTACTTC.

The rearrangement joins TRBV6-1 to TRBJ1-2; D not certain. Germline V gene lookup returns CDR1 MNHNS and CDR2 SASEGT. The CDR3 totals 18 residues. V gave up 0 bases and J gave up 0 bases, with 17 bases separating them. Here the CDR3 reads CASSEAPGTTGANYGYTF. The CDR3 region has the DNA TGTGCCAGCAGTGAAGCCCCAGGTACGACGGGAGCTAACTATGGCTACACCTTC.

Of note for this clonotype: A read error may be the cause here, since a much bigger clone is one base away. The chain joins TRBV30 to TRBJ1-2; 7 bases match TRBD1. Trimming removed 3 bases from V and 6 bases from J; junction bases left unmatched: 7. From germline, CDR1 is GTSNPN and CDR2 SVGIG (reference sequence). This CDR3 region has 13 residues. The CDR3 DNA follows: TGTGCCTGGAGCGTGACAGGGAACCATGGCTACACCTTC. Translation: CAWSVTGNHGYTF.

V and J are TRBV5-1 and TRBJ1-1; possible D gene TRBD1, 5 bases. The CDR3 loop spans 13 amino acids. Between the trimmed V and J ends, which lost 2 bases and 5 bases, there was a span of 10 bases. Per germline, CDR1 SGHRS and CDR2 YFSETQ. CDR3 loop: CASSLNGQTEAFF. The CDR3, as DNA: TGCGCCAGCAGCTTAAATGGACAAACTGAAGCTTTCTTT.

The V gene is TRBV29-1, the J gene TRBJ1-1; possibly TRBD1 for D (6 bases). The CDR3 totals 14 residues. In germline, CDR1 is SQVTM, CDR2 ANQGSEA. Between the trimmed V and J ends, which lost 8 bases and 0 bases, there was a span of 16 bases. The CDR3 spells CSSQGSNMNTEAFF. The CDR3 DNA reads TGCAGCTCTCAGGGGTCCAACATGAACACTGAAGCTTTCTTT.

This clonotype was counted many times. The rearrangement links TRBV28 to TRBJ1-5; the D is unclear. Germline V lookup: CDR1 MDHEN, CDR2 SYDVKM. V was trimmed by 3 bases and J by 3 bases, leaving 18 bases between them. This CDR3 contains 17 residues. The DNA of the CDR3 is TGTGCCAGCAGTTTGCCCGTTTGGAGGGAGAACAATCAGCCCCAGCATTTT. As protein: CASSLPVWRENNQPQHF.

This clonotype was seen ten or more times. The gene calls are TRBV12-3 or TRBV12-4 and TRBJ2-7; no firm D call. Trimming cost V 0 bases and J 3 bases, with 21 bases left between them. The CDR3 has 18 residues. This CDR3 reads CASSLAMMGNSPDYEQYF. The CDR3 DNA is TGTGCCAGCAGTTTAGCGATGATGGGTAATAGCCCCGACTACGAGCAGTACTTC.